A single sample gave rise to the 4 T cell receptor beta chains below, sequenced in a study of T-cell memory formation after mild COVID-19. TCRdb passed the 5' RACE reads through MiXCR, listing each CDR3 protein once. The data contain 400,000 to 550,000 distinct CDR3 sequences, roughly 23% of them seen just once; the ten biggest clones take up under 15%. Sequenced input: PBMCs or a T cell subset sorted from them (not recorded which). Every receptor here comes from an adult woman who had mild COVID-19 (a few samples of this study predate the infection). Cell type and time point are not known.

Only a few counts were recorded for this clonotype. The gene calls are TRBV12-3 or TRBV12-4 and TRBJ2-3, with D unresolved. The germline V and J ends were trimmed by 4 bases and 3 bases, with 11 bases remaining between them. The length of the CDR3 is 14 residues. The DNA of the CDR3 is TGTGCCAGCAGTTCCGGGTGGAAGACAGATACGCAGTATTTT. Its protein product is CASSSGWKTDTQYF.

This rearrangement joins TRBV19 to TRBJ1-5, with 11 bases that match TRBD1. This CDR3 region has 14 residues. Germline loops: CDR1 LNHDA, CDR2 SQIVND (reference sequence). With 5 bases clipped from V and 6 bases from J, the junction kept 3 bases outside the gene matches. CDR3 DNA sequence: TGTGCCAGTAGTGGGGGACAGGGGGGTCAGCCCCAGCATTTT. Its translation: CASSGGQGGQPQHF. The full variable domain, with the rest looked up from reference TRBV19 and TRBJ1-5, is DGGITQSPKYLFRKEGQNVTLSCEQNLNHDAMYWYRQDPGQGLRLIYYSQIVNDFQKGDIAEGYSVSREKKESFPLTVTSAQKNPTAFYLCASSGGQGGQPQHFGDGTRLSIL.

Only a few counts were recorded for this clonotype. The chain links TRBV6-2 or TRBV6-3 to TRBJ2-5; unclear D gene. The CDR3 loop spans 12 amino acids. V lost 3 bases and J lost 5, with 7 bases in between. Germline V gene sequence: CDR1 MNHEY, CDR2 SVGEGT. As DNA, the CDR3 is TGTGCCAGCAGTTATGGGTTGGAGACCCAGTACTTC. This gives the protein CASSYGLETQYF.

The table lists this clonotype with a few counts. This chain connects TRBV6-5 to TRBJ2-1; possible D gene TRBD2, 5 bases. The CDR3 loop spans 17 amino acids. The ends were cut back, 6 bases at V and 7 bases at J, with 25 bases in the middle. Per the germline V gene, CDR1 is MNHEY and CDR2 is SVGAGI. The CDR3 loop is CASSRGLSRSRINEQFF. CDR3 in DNA: TGTGCCAGCAGCCGCGGGCTATCCCGGTCTCGGATTAATGAGCAGTTCTTC.